This T cell receptor (beta chain) was captured in a study of identical twins. Study-level points and caveats: Researchers caution that invariant MAIT and iNKT cells could partly confound zero-insertion analyses. Sequences that were out-of-frame, alpha and twin-shared displayed an excess of low generation probability.

This clonotype was detected only a few times. What it recognizes is unknown. A universal primer site was incorporated via template switching, and the cDNA contained unique molecular identifiers. Each CDR3 protein gets one entry after TCRdb re-called the 5' RACE reads with MiXCR. The table lists 690,000 or so distinct CDR3 sequences, 8.5% to 9% of them singletons, with approximately 0.89% in the top ten. Trimming took off 1 base at V and 8 bases at J, with 9 bases between the two ends. The CDR3 contains 13 residues. The germline V gene encodes CDR1 LGHNA and CDR2 YSLEER. These data also featured in a second study, about yellow fever vaccine responses in identical twins. That source adds: Reports say the vaccine T cell response in twins looked partly convergent and partly personalized.

The chain uses TRBV4-3 and TRBJ2-1; D is unclear. The source is a woman between 18 and 30 years old in good health. The sequenced material came from PBMCs. CDR3 residues: CASSQVLSHEQFF. CDR3 bases: TGCGCCAGCAGCCAAGTTCTGAGCCATGAGCAGTTCTTC.